This T cell receptor (beta chain) derives from a study of blood T cell repertoires in COVID-19. As for the study in general: Sites in the United States, Italy and Spain provided acute and convalescent COVID-19 samples. Nucleic acid was either cDNA or gDNA, and it came from T cells, B-cell-depleted T cells, or PBMCs.

As originally analysed: For nucleated cells, counts were estimated from reference gene primer amplification. The repertoire was sequenced with immunoSEQ multiplex PCR; TCRdb's copy has only in-frame clones and lacks some. The V and J calls and the clone size are those of that table, but D and trimming were determined from the DNA. The sample carries approximately 76,000 clones, around nine tenths recorded once. The CDR3 contains 15 residues. V lost 7 bases, J lost 4 bases, and 20 bases lay in between. CDR1 is MNHEY and CDR2 is SVGEGT in the germline V gene. Sequenced input: peripheral blood. The TCR comes from an older woman with acute or convalescent COVID-19. The gene calls are TRBV6-2 or TRBV6-3 and TRBJ2-7; tentative D call: TRBD1 (6 bases). In nucleotides, the CDR3 is TGTGCCAGCACCCCGAGAGGGGGTTTTCTATACGAGCAGTACTTC. This codes for CASTPRGGFLYEQYF.